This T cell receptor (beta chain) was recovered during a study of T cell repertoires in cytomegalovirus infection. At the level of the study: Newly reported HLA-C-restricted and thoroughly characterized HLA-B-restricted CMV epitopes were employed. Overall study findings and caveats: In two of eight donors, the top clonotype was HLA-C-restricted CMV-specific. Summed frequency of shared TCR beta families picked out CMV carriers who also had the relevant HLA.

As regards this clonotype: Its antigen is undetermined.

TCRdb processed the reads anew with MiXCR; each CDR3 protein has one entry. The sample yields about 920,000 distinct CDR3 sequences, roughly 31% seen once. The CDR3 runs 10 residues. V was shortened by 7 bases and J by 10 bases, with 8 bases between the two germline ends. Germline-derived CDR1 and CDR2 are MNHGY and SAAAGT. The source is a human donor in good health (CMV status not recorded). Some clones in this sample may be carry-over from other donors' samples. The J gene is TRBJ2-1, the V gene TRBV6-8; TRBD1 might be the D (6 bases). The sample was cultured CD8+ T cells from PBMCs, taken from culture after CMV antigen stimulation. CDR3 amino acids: CASIGQEQFF. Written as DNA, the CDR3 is TGTGCCAGCATTGGACAGGAGCAGTTCTTC.